The T cell receptor (beta chain) described here comes from a study of T-cell memory formation after mild COVID-19. Study-level results: A second wave of clones peaked on day 37, and their SARS-CoV-2 specificity went unconfirmed. Some clones that responded turned up in pre-infection memory, which suggests that cross-reactive memory joined in.

On this clonotype: The target antigen is unknown.

The authors produced TCR alpha and TCR beta cDNA libraries with sample barcodes and UMIs by 5'RACE using constant-segment primers. Each CDR3 protein gets one entry after TCRdb re-called the 5' RACE reads with MiXCR. There are 50,000 to 60,000 distinct CDR3 sequences in the sample; about 30% occur only once, and 40% to 45% lies in the top ten. This receptor was identified in a man aged 18 to 30 who had mild COVID-19 (a few samples of this study predate the infection). Cell type and time point are not known. Sequenced: PBMCs or a T cell subset sorted from them (not recorded which).

The chain's CDR3 is CASSGRDSYNEQFF. In DNA form, the CDR3 reads TGTGCCAGCAGCGGGAGGGACAGCTACAATGAGCAGTTCTTC. The V and J genes are TRBV9 and TRBJ2-1; tentatively, D is TRBD1 (7 bases). The V gene's germline CDR1 is SGDLS and CDR2 YYNGEE. The CDR3 consists of 14 residues. Trimming shortened V by 3 bases and J by 3 bases, and 10 bases separated the two germline ends.